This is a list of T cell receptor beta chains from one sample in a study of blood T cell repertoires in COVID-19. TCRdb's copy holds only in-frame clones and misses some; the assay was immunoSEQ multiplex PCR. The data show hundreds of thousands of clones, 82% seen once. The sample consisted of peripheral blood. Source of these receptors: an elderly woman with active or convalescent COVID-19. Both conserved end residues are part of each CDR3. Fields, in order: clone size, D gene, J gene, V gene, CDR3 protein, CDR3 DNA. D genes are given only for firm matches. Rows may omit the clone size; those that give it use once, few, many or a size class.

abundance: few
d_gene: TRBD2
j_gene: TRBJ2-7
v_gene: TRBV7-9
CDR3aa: CASSPPASGRIYEQYF
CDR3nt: TGTGCCAGCAGCCCCCCAGCTAGCGGGAGGATCTACGAGCAGTACTTC

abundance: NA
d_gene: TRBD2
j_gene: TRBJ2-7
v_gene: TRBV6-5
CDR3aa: CASSPSSGTTYEQYF
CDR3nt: TGTGCCAGCAGTCCCTCTAGCGGTACAACCTACGAGCAGTACTTC

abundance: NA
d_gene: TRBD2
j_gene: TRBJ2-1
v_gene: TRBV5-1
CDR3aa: CASFRGTSGTNEQFF
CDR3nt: TGCGCCAGCTTTCGGGGGACTAGCGGGACCAATGAGCAGTTCTTC

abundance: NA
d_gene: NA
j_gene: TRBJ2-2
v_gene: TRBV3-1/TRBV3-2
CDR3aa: CASSQGVMNTGELFF
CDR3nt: TGTGCCAGCAGCCAGGGAGTGATGAACACCGGGGAGCTGTTTTTT

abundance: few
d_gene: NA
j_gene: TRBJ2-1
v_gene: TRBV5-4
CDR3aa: CASSREAVSENEQFF
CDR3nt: TGTGCCAGCAGCCGTGAGGCGGTTTCTGAGAATGAGCAGTTCTTC

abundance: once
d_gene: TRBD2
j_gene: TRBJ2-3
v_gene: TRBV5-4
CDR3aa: CASSWRLAGEGDTQYF
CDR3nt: TGTGCCAGCAGCTGGAGACTAGCGGGAGAGGGAGATACGCAGTATTTT

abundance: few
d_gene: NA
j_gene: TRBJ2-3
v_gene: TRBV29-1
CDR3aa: CSVDSGLAGATGSQYF
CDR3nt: TGCAGCGTTGATTCGGGGCTAGCAGGGGCCACAGGATCGCAGTATTTT

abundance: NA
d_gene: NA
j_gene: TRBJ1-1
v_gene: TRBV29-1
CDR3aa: CSVGGRKNTEAFF
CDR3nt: TGCAGCGTTGGTGGCAGAAAGAACACTGAAGCTTTCTTT

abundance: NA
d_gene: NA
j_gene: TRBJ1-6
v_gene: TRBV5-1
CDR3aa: CASSLAGAAFGSPLHF
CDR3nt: TGCGCCAGCAGCTTGGCTGGGGCGGCCTTTGGTTCACCCCTCCACTTT

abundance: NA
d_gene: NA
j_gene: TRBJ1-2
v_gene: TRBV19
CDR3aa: CASSLTVKLNYGYTF
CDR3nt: TGTGCCAGTAGCCTTACGGTCAAGCTGAACTATGGCTACACCTTC

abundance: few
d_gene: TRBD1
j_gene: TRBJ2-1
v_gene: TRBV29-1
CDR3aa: CSVPGQGYDEQFF
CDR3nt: TGCAGCGTACCGGGACAGGGTTACGATGAGCAGTTCTTC

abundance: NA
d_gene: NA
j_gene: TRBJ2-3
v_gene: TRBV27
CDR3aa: CASTFRPGAGGTDTQYF
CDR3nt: TGTGCCAGCACCTTTCGGCCAGGAGCGGGTGGCACAGATACGCAGTATTTT

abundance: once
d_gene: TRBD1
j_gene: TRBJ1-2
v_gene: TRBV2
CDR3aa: CASSLTQTGNYGYTF
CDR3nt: TGTGCCAGCAGCTTAACCCAGACAGGGAACTATGGCTACACCTTC

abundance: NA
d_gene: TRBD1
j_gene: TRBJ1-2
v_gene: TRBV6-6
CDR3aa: CASRPTGGRGYTF
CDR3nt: TGTGCCAGCAGACCGACAGGGGGTAGGGGCTACACCTTC